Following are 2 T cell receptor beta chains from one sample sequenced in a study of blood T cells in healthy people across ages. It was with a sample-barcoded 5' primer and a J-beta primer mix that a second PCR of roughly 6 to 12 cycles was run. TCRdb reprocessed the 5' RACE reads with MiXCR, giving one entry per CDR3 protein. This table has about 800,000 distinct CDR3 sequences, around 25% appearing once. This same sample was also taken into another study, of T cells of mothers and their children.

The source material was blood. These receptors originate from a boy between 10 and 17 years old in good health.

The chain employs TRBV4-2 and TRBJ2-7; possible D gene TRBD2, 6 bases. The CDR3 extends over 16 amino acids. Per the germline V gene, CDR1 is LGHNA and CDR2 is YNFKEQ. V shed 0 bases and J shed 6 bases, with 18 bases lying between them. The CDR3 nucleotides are TGTGCCAGCAGCCAAGATCTATACCGGGAGTCCCGCGAGCAGTACTTC. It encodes CASSQDLYRESREQYF.

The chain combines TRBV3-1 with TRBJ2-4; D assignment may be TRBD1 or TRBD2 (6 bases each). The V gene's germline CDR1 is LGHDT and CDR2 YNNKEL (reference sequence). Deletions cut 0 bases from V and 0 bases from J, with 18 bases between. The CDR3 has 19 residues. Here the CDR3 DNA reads TGTGCCAGCAGCCAAGATGGAGGGGGACACAAAAAAGCCAAAAACATTCAGTACTTC. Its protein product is CASSQDGGGHKKAKNIQYF.